The T cell receptor (beta chain) described here comes from a study of identical twins' blood T cells. Germline V lookup: CDR1 WSHSY, CDR2 SAAADI. This CDR3 has 15 residues. Losses at the gene ends were 7 bases for V and 3 bases for J; bases not matched to a gene: 3. MiXCR, applied by TCRdb to the 5' RACE reads, yields one record per CDR3 protein. The top ten clones hold 6% to 7% of a sample with hundreds of thousands of distinct CDR3 sequences, 28% of them seen once. Material for sequencing was PBMCs. The TCR originated in a woman aged 18-55 years in good health. The chain carries TRBV10-2 and TRBJ2-2, with 12 bases that match TRBD2. In DNA, the CDR3 is TGCGCCAGCAAGACTAGCGGGAGTCACACCGGGGAGCTGTTTTTT. Amino acids: CASKTSGSHTGELFF.